This record looks at one T cell receptor (beta chain) sequence and its context. Its specificity is unknown. With V trimmed by 3 bases and J by 2 bases, 10 bases remained unmatched. Looked up from germline, CDR1 is DFQATT and CDR2 is SNEGSKA (reference sequence). The CDR3 contains 18 residues. Each cDNA held unique molecular identifiers, and template switching gave it a universal primer site. TCRdb re-analysed the 5' RACE reads in MiXCR, keeping a single row per CDR3 protein. The sample holds roughly 240,000 distinct CDR3 sequences, roughly 7% seen once. The data were obtained in a study of identical twins. Study-wide results and caveats: Zero-insertion analyses might be partly confounded by invariant T cells like MAIT and iNKT. Cord blood beta clonotypes present at high abundance carried fewer insertions; no such pattern appeared in memory repertoires.

The sample was also reused in another study, on yellow fever vaccine responses in identical twins.

The receptor was derived from a woman under 30 in good health. The chain combines TRBV20-1 with TRBJ2-5; 15 positions match TRBD2. The sequenced sample was memory (CD45RO+) T cells sorted from blood. CDR3 in DNA: TGCAGTGCTAGGGGACTAGCGGGAGGCCAGGGGCCACAAGAGACCCAGTACTTC. The encoded protein is CSARGLAGGQGPQETQYF.